A single sample gave rise to the 22 T cell receptor beta chains below, sequenced in a study of CD8 T cells in Susac syndrome. Random-hexamer reverse transcription was applied to about 0.45 to 1 ug RNA. Each CDR3 protein gets one entry after TCRdb re-called the immunoSEQ multiplex PCR reads with MiXCR. This table has 180,000 or so distinct CDR3 sequences, 85% to 95% appearing once. Sequences were obtained from CD4+ T cells from PBMCs. All receptors come from a human donor in good health.

The chain joins TRBV30 to TRBJ1-2; 9 bases align to TRBD1. Germline V CDR1 and CDR2: GTSNPN, SVGIG (reference sequence). V shed 2 bases and J 3 bases; nucleotides not matched to a gene: 1. This CDR3 has 13 amino acids. CDR3 in amino acids: CAWSRTGDYGYTF. The DNA for the CDR3 is TGTGCCTGGAGTCGGACAGGGGACTATGGCTACACCTTC.

The rearrangement uses TRBV3-1 and TRBJ2-7, with D unresolved. This CDR3 spans 14 amino acids. V was clipped by 0 bases and J by 3 bases, with 9 bases between them. Per the germline V gene, CDR1 is LGHDT and CDR2 is YNNKEL (reference sequence). The CDR3 here is CASSQDRFYYEQYF. CDR3 coding DNA: TGTGCCAGCAGCCAAGACAGGTTCTACTACGAGCAGTACTTC.

The chain uses TRBV6-6 and TRBJ2-3; perhaps TRBD2 as D (6 bases). V was pared by 6 bases and J by 3 bases, with 10 bases between. Germline loops: CDR1 MNHNY, CDR2 SVGAGI (reference sequence). This CDR3 comprises 13 residues. Written as DNA, the CDR3 is TGTGCCAGCAGGCGGGGCGGGACAGATACGCAGTATTTT. This codes for CASRRGGTDTQYF.

The chain is built from TRBV20-1 and TRBJ2-1; D ambiguous. Trimming took off 4 bases at V and 8 bases at J, with 12 bases between the two ends. In germline, CDR1 is DFQATT, CDR2 SNEGSKA (reference sequence). The CDR3 contains 12 residues. The CDR3 region is CSATDFLDEQFF. The CDR3 coding sequence is TGCAGTGCTACAGACTTTCTAGATGAGCAGTTCTTC.

J is TRBJ1-1 and V is TRBV30; D gene unclear. The CDR3 is 10 residues long. V was clipped by 1 base and J by 3 bases, with 0 bases between them. CDR1 and CDR2 from the germline V gene are GTSNPN and SVGIG (reference sequence). The CDR3 nucleotides read TGTGCCTGGAGTGACACTGAAGCTTTCTTT. It yields the protein CAWSDTEAFF.

The V call is TRBV27, the J call TRBJ1-4; D gene unclear. Looked up from germline, CDR1 is MNHEY and CDR2 is SMNVEV (reference sequence). CDR3 length: 13 residues. V was clipped by 5 bases and J by 8 bases, with 12 bases between them. The CDR3 protein is CASSPGRKEKLFF. CDR3 DNA sequence: TGTGCCAGCAGTCCCGGACGGAAGGAAAAACTGTTTTTT.

The V gene is TRBV3-1, the J gene TRBJ2-4, with D perhaps given as TRBD1 or TRBD2 (5 bases each). Per the germline V gene, CDR1 is LGHDT and CDR2 is YNNKEL (reference sequence). Trimming shortened V by 1 base and J by 5 bases, and 9 bases separated the two germline ends. This CDR3 region has 14 residues. CDR3 protein: CASSQAGQENIQYF. CDR3 DNA sequence: TGTGCCAGCAGCCAAGCGGGGCAGGAAAACATTCAGTACTTC.

The chain links TRBV18 to TRBJ2-5; TRBD2 might be the D (5 bases). V dropped 6 bases and J dropped 5 bases, with 19 bases sitting between them. Germline V gene lookup returns CDR1 KGHSH and CDR2 LQKENI. The CDR3 loop spans 15 amino acids. The CDR3 spells CASSPQILGVETQYF. CDR3 coding DNA: TGTGCCAGCTCCCCCCAGATACTAGGAGTCGAGACCCAGTACTTC.

The V and J genes are TRBV4-1 and TRBJ2-3; no clear D gene. The CDR3 is made up of 15 amino acids. V dropped 0 bases and J dropped 2 bases, with 9 bases sitting between them. CDR1 is MGHRA, CDR2 YSYEKL, per germline. The chain's CDR3 is CASSQEKSDTDTQYF. CDR3 bases: TGCGCCAGCAGCCAAGAAAAGAGTGACACAGATACGCAGTATTTT.

The J gene is TRBJ2-3, the V gene TRBV20-1; D gene uncertain. CDR3 length: 15 amino acids. V lost 1 base to trimming and J lost 2 bases, with 13 bases between them. Germline V gene data show CDR1 as DFQATT and CDR2 as SNEGSKA (reference sequence). This chain's CDR3 is CSARGVWSNTDTQYF. The CDR3 bases are TGCAGTGCTAGAGGCGTTTGGTCTAACACAGATACGCAGTATTTT.

The CDR3 DNA reads TGCAGTGGGCCGGACTCCACAGATACGCAGTATTTT. Translation gives CSGPDSTDTQYF. The chain carries TRBV20-1 and TRBJ2-3, with D possibly matching TRBD2 (5 bases). V lost 7 bases to trimming and J lost 2 bases, with 10 bases between them. Germline assignment: CDR1 DFQATT and CDR2 SNEGSKA (reference sequence). This CDR3 spans 12 amino acids.

J is TRBJ2-1 and V is TRBV6-2 or TRBV6-3; 7 nucleotides line up with TRBD2. Trimming cost V 6 bases and J 10 bases; bases outside gene matches: 6. The CDR3 is 12 residues long. Germline lookup yields CDR1 MNHEY and CDR2 SVGEGT. The CDR3 protein is CASSRGVREQFF. The CDR3, as DNA: TGTGCCAGCAGCCGGGGGGTACGCGAGCAGTTCTTC.

The chain employs TRBV28 and TRBJ2-2; D is uncertain. Trimming took 7 bases from V and 1 from J, leaving 4 bases between them. CDR3 length: 12 residues. The V gene's germline CDR1 is MDHEN and CDR2 SYDVKM. The CDR3: CASKGNTGELFF. CDR3 DNA sequence: TGTGCCAGCAAGGGGAACACCGGGGAGCTGTTTTTT.

This clonotype is a singleton in its sample. The V and J genes are TRBV20-1 and TRBJ2-7, with D unresolved. The CDR3 consists of 9 residues. The V end was cut by 4 bases, the J end by 3 bases, with 1 base between. The germline V gene has CDR1 DFQATT and CDR2 SNEGSKA (reference sequence). CDR3 DNA: TGCAGTGCTAACTACGAGCAGTACGTC. This gives the protein CSANYEQYV.

The chain combines TRBV29-1 with TRBJ2-2; 8 bases are shared with TRBD1. CDR1 is SQVTM and CDR2 is ANQGSEA in the germline V gene. The CDR3 length is 14 residues. Trimming cost V 2 bases and J 6 bases; bases outside gene matches: 5. In nucleotides, the CDR3 is TGCAGCGTTGAAACCGGACAGGGCGCCGGGGAGCTGTTTTTT. Residues: CSVETGQGAGELFF.

V usage is TRBV29-1 and J usage is TRBJ2-3; no definite D call. The ends were cut back, 4 bases at V and 0 bases at J, with 11 bases in the middle. CDR3 size: 14 residues. Germline V gene sequence: CDR1 SQVTM, CDR2 ANQGSEA. The CDR3 spells CSVARPTSTDTQYF. As DNA, the CDR3 is TGCAGCGTTGCTCGGCCCACAAGCACAGATACGCAGTATTTT.

This chain connects TRBV6-2 or TRBV6-3 to TRBJ2-5, with D unclear. Germline V gives CDR1 MNHEY, CDR2 SVGEGT. The CDR3 loop spans 12 amino acids. Trimming left V 6 bases short and J 4 bases short, with 9 bases between. The CDR3 DNA sequence: TGTGCCAGCAGATCATTGGGAGAGACCCAGTACTTC. Its translation is CASRSLGETQYF.

The chain couples TRBV20-1 to TRBJ1-1, with 7 bases aligning to TRBD1. Germline V gene sequence: CDR1 DFQATT, CDR2 SNEGSKA (reference sequence). Trimming removed 1 base from V and 4 bases from J; junction bases left unmatched: 0. The CDR3 is 12 amino acids. The CDR3: CSARGQGTEAFF. The CDR3 bases are TGCAGTGCTAGAGGACAGGGCACTGAAGCTTTCTTT.

This clonotype has more than one count but fewer than ten. The rearrangement uses TRBV27 and TRBJ2-2; D uncertain. CDR1 is MNHEY and CDR2 is SMNVEV in the germline V gene (reference sequence). The CDR3 runs to 14 residues. With 2 bases removed from V and 1 base from J, the gap between germline ends came to 5 bases. The chain's CDR3 is CASSLGQNTGELFF. CDR3 nucleotides: TGTGCCAGCAGTTTAGGGCAGAACACCGGGGAGCTGTTTTTT.

This chain uses TRBV28 with TRBJ1-5; D not resolved. CDR1 MDHEN and CDR2 SYDVKM come from the germline V gene. The length of the CDR3 is 15 residues. V lost 3 bases and J 4 bases, leaving 13 bases between the germline ends. DNA for the CDR3: TGTGCCAGCAGTTTTATTAAGGCGGGGAATCAGCCCCAGCATTTT. Residues: CASSFIKAGNQPQHF.

The J gene is TRBJ2-1, the V gene TRBV7-9; 10 positions match TRBD2. J was trimmed by 4 bases and V by 1 base; bases with no gene match: 7. CDR1 and CDR2 (germline): SEHNR, FQNEAQ (reference sequence). The CDR3 loop spans 17 amino acids. In DNA form, the CDR3 reads TGTGCCAGCAGCTTAGTTGAGTCTAGCGGGGGTTACAATGAGCAGTTCTTC. Its translation is CASSLVESSGGYNEQFF.

This chain joins TRBV20-1 and TRBJ1-5; D unresolved. CDR1 and CDR2 (germline): DFQATT, SNEGSKA (reference sequence). V lost 6 bases, J lost 0 bases, and 9 bases lay in between. There are 13 residues in the CDR3. The CDR3 DNA reads as TGCAGTGCCATGACATCTAGCAATCAGCCCCAGCATTTT. It specifies CSAMTSSNQPQHF.